The 17 T cell receptor beta chains below were found in one sample sequenced in a study of cytomegalovirus exposure and HLA in healthy donors. A multiplex PCR was run with 60 Vbeta primers and 13 Jbeta primers. Some clones are missing from TCRdb's copy, which holds only in-frame ones; the method was immunoSEQ multiplex PCR. The sample has about 200,000 clones, around 81% seen once. The material sequenced was PBMCs. Source of these receptors: a man aged 30 to 45 in good health and CMV-seronegative.

The CDR3 loop reads CASSTSVTYEQYF. Written as DNA, the CDR3 is TGTGCCAGCAGTACTAGCGTTACCTACGAGCAGTACTTC. This sequence joins TRBV28 and TRBJ2-7; 7 nucleotides match TRBD2. Unmatched junction bases numbered 3, after V lost 5 bases and J lost 2 bases. Germline-derived CDR1 and CDR2 are MDHEN and SYDVKM. The CDR3 runs to 13 residues.

The genes are TRBV11-1 and TRBJ2-7; D not resolved. The CDR3 runs 13 residues. Trimming left V 5 bases short and J 3 bases short, with 11 bases between. CDR1 SGHAT and CDR2 FQDESV come from the germline V gene (reference sequence). As DNA, the CDR3 is TGTGCCAGCAGCCCGACGAGGTTCTACGAGCAGTACTTC. It codes for CASSPTRFYEQYF.

J is TRBJ2-3 and V is TRBV5-4, with D unresolved. The CDR3 consists of 16 residues. CDR1 and CDR2 (germline): SGHNT, YYREEE (reference sequence). The V end was cut by 4 bases, the J end by 0 bases, with 15 bases between. The CDR3, as DNA: TGTGCCAGCAGCCCCCTCCATGAGGTTAGCACAGATACGCAGTATTTT. It encodes CASSPLHEVSTDTQYF.

CDR3 protein: CASSQEAQGPDEQYF. CDR3 nucleotide sequence: TGCGCCAGCAGCCAAGAGGCGCAGGGTCCCGACGAGCAGTACTTC. The genes are TRBV4-1 and TRBJ2-7; maybe TRBD1 (5 bases). The CDR3 loop spans 15 amino acids. V was clipped by 0 bases and J by 5 bases, with 14 bases between them. Germline assignment: CDR1 MGHRA and CDR2 YSYEKL.

This chain links TRBV27 with TRBJ1-6; no reliable D call. The CDR3 is made up of 15 amino acids. V shed 2 bases and J shed 0 bases, with 5 bases lying between them. Looked up from germline, CDR1 is MNHEY and CDR2 is SMNVEV (reference sequence). The CDR3 protein is CASSLISSYNSPLHF. The DNA for the CDR3 is TGTGCCAGCAGTTTAATCAGCTCCTATAATTCACCCCTCCACTTT.

With regard to this clone: This same CDR3 is encoded by further DNA sequences in the sample. This rearrangement joins TRBV7-9 to TRBJ1-5, with D possibly being TRBD1 (5 bases). Trimming left V 4 bases short and J 7 bases short, with 14 bases between. CDR3 length equals 14 residues. The germline V gene has CDR1 SEHNR and CDR2 FQNEAQ (reference sequence). The CDR3 is CASSSPGDGQPQHF. CDR3 in DNA: TGTGCCAGCAGCTCCCCGGGGGATGGACAGCCCCAGCATTTT.

This chain uses TRBV5-6 with TRBJ2-5; possibly TRBD2 for D (5 bases). Trimming shortened V by 0 bases and J by 7 bases, and 13 bases separated the two germline ends. The CDR3 runs to 14 residues. Per germline, CDR1 SGHDT and CDR2 YYEEEE. CDR3 amino acids: CASSLALASGTQYF. The CDR3 DNA reads as TGTGCCAGCAGCTTGGCCTTAGCGAGTGGGACCCAGTACTTC.

The chain uses TRBV25-1 and TRBJ2-7, with unresolved D. Looked up from germline, CDR1 is MGHDK and CDR2 is SYGVNS. Between the trimmed V and J ends, which lost 5 bases and 0 bases, there was a span of 14 bases. The CDR3 extends over 15 amino acids. The DNA of the CDR3 is TGTGCCAGCAGTACAGAGCCGAAAAGCTCCTACGAGCAGTACTTC. Amino acids: CASSTEPKSSYEQYF.

The V gene is TRBV25-1, the J gene TRBJ2-5; D possibly corresponds to TRBD2 (5 bases). Germline-derived CDR1 and CDR2 are MGHDK and SYGVNS. V gave up 6 bases and J gave up 4 bases, with 18 bases separating them. The CDR3 is made up of 15 amino acids. The CDR3 DNA reads TGTGCCAGCAGCCGGGGTGATATCGACATAGAGACCCAGTACTTC. Translated: CASSRGDIDIETQYF.

The chain employs TRBV7-9 and TRBJ1-5, with D possibly being TRBD1 (5 bases). This CDR3 contains 15 residues. Germline CDR1 and CDR2: SEHNR and FQNEAQ (reference sequence). Between the trimmed V and J ends, which lost 1 base and 4 bases, there was a span of 11 bases. CDR3 DNA sequence: TGTGCCAGCAGCTTAGGTCGGCAGGGAAATCAGCCCCAGCATTTT. Residues: CASSLGRQGNQPQHF.

This chain links TRBV6-1 with TRBJ2-7, with 7 bases that match TRBD2. V shed 2 bases, J shed 12 bases, and the junction held 4 bases outside the gene matches. The CDR3 runs 11 residues. The germline V gene encodes CDR1 MNHNS and CDR2 SASEGT. CDR3 in DNA: TGTGCCAGCAGTGAACATGGGGGGGTGTACTTC. Translated: CASSEHGGVYF.

This clone was recorded once. The chain carries TRBV11-2 and TRBJ2-7; 10 positions match TRBD2. Germline trimming cut 1 base from V and 2 bases from J; bases unmatched to any gene: 2. This CDR3 contains 15 residues. Germline CDR1 and CDR2: SGHAT and FQNNGV. CDR3 DNA sequence: TGTGCCAGCAGCTTAGCCCTAGCGGGAGCCTACGAGCAGTACTTC. It codes for CASSLALAGAYEQYF.

This clone turned up a few times. V is TRBV27 and J is TRBJ2-7; 7 bases match TRBD1. The CDR3 length is 14 residues. The J segment lost 3 bases and the V segment lost 3 bases, leaving 5 bases of the junction unmatched. The germline V gene has CDR1 MNHEY and CDR2 SMNVEV (reference sequence). As DNA, the CDR3 is TGTGCCAGCAGTTTCCTTCGGGACAGCTACGAGCAGTACTTC. It encodes CASSFLRDSYEQYF.

The chain uses TRBV7-2 and TRBJ2-5; maybe TRBD1 (5 bases). The CDR3 extends over 16 amino acids. V shed 0 bases and J shed 5 bases, with 16 bases lying between them. The germline V gene has CDR1 SGHTA and CDR2 FQGNSA. The CDR3 protein is CASSLALGAYRETQYF. The DNA of the CDR3 is TGTGCCAGCAGCTTAGCTTTAGGGGCGTATAGGGAGACCCAGTACTTC.

The V gene is TRBV5-4, the J gene TRBJ2-7; 12 positions match TRBD2. Germline V gives CDR1 SGHNT, CDR2 YYREEE (reference sequence). The CDR3 length is 15 residues. The junction had 6 bases not matched to a gene; V was cut back by 4 bases and J by 4 bases. In DNA, the CDR3 is TGTGCCAGCAGCCGACCTAGCGGGAGGGGATACGAGCAGTACTTC. Residues: CASSRPSGRGYEQYF.

The rearrangement uses TRBV4-1 and TRBJ2-1; 12 bases agree with TRBD2. The CDR3 is made up of 17 amino acids. Looked up from germline, CDR1 is MGHRA and CDR2 is YSYEKL. V was clipped by 3 bases and J by 3 bases; unmatched bases: 6. CDR3 bases: TGCGCCAGCAGCCATACTCGGACTAGCGGGGTCTACAATGAGCAGTTCTTC. Translated, it gives CASSHTRTSGVYNEQFF.

A few counts support this clone. V is TRBV18 and J is TRBJ2-5, with D unclear. This CDR3 has 14 amino acids. CDR1 is KGHSH, CDR2 LQKENI, per germline. The V end lost 2 bases, the J end lost 1 base, and 8 bases lay between the germline ends. Here the CDR3 reads CASSPKRSQETQYF. CDR3 nucleotides: TGTGCCAGCTCACCAAAAAGGAGCCAAGAGACCCAGTACTTC.